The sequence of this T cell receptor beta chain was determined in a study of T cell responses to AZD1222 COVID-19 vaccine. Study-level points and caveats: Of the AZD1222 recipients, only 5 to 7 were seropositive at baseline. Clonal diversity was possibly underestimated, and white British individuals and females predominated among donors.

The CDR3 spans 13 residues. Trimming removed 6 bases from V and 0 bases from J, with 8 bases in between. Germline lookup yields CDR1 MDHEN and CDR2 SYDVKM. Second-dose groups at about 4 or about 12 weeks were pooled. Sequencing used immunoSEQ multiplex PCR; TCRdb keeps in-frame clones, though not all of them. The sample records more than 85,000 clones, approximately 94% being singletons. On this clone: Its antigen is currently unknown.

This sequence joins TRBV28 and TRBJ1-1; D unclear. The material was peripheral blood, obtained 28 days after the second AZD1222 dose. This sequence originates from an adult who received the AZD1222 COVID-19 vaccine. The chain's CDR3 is CASSPPVNTEAFF. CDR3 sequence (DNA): TGTGCCAGCAGCCCACCGGTGAACACTGAAGCTTTCTTT.